The present TCR beta chain was sequenced within a study of blood T cell repertoires in COVID-19. Study summary: Sources were T cells, B-cell-depleted T cells, or PBMCs; the material itself was cDNA or gDNA.

Germline V lookup: CDR1 SGHNT, CDR2 YYREEE (reference sequence). V was trimmed by 4 bases and J by 0 bases, leaving 11 bases between them. The length of the CDR3 is 15 residues. How the authors handled the data: It was from reference gene primer amplification that nucleated cell counts were estimated. TCRdb's table, derived via immunoSEQ multiplex PCR, lists solely in-frame clones and lacks some. V and J calls plus clone size are reproduced from that table; the DNA served to infer D and trimming. The repertoire holds 75,000 to 95,000 clones, with around 86% as singletons. Source material: peripheral blood. The sequence was collected from a human donor in a cohort sampled during active COVID-19. The V and J genes are TRBV5-4 and TRBJ2-1, with D tentatively TRBD2 (6 bases). The CDR3 region is CASSTAGSSYNEQFF. In nucleotides, the CDR3 is TGTGCCAGCAGCACGGCGGGGAGCTCCTACAATGAGCAGTTCTTC.